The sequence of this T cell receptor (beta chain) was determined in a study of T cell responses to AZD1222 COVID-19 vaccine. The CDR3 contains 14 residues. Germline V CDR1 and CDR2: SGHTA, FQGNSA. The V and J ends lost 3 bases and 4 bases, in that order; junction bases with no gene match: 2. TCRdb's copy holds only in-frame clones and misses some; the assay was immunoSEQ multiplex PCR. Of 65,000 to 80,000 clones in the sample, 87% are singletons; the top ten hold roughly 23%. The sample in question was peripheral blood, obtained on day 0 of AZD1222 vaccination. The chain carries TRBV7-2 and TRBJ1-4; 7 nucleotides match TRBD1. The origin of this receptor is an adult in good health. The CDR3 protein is CASSLGQLNEKLFF. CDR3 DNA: TGTGCCAGCAGCTTGGGACAGCTTAATGAAAAACTGTTTTTT.